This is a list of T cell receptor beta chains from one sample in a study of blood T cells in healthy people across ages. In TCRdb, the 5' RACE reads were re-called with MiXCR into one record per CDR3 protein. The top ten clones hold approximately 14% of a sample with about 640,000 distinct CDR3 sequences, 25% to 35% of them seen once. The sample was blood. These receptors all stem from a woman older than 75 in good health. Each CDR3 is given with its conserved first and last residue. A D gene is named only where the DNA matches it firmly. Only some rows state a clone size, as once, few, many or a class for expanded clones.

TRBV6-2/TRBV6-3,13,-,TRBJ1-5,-,CASKDSLVQPQHF,TGTGCCAGCAAAGACTCTTTGGTTCAGCCCCAGCATTTT
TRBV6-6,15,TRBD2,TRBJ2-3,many,CASSFLRGGTDTQYF,TGTGCCAGCAGTTTCTTGAGGGGAGGGACAGATACGCAGTATTTT
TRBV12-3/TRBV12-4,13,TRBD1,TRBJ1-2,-,CVSSPGTVYGYTF,TGTGTCAGCAGCCCCGGGACAGTCTATGGCTACACCTTC
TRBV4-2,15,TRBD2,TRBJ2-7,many,CASSQDTGGDYEQYF,TGTGCCAGCAGCCAAGATACTGGGGGGGACTACGAGCAGTACTTC
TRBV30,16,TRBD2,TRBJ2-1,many,CAWSKASGGANNEQFF,TGTGCCTGGAGTAAGGCTAGCGGGGGGGCCAACAATGAGCAGTTCTTC
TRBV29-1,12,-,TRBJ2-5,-,CSVIDIQETQYF,TGCAGCGTCATTGACATTCAAGAGACCCAGTACTTC
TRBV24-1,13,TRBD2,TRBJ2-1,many,CATGLAGSNEQFF,TGTGCCACCGGACTAGCGGGGAGTAATGAGCAGTTCTTC
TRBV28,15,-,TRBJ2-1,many,CASSLIITGGNEQFF,TGTGCCAGCAGTTTAATTATAACAGGTGGAAATGAGCAGTTCTTC
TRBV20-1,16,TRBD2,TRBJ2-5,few,CSARRRRGGAEETQYF,TGCAGTGCTAGGAGAAGGCGCGGGGGGGCAGAAGAGACCCAGTACTTC
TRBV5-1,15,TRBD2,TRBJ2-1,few,CAGSSRTSGGSEQFF,TGCGCCGGCAGCTCCCGGACTAGCGGGGGGAGTGAGCAGTTCTTC
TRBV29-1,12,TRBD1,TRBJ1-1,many,CSVGQANTEAFF,TGCAGCGTCGGACAGGCGAACACTGAAGCTTTCTTT
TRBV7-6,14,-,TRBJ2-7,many,CASSLWGTTYEQYF,TGTGCCAGCAGCTTATGGGGCACTACCTACGAGCAGTACTTC
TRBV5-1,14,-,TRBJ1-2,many,CASSLGFRADGYTF,TGCGCCAGCAGCTTGGGGTTCCGGGCTGATGGCTACACCTTC
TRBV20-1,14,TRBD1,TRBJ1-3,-,CSAAGTGVGNTIYF,TGCAGTGCTGCCGGGACAGGGGTCGGAAACACCATATATTTT
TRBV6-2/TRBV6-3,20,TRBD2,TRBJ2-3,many,CASSSALPGTSGGAADTQYF,TGTGCCAGCAGTTCGGCCCTACCCGGGACTAGCGGGGGGGCCGCAGATACGCAGTATTTT
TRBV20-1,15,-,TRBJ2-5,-,CSASLLRHFRDEQYF,TGCAGTGCTAGCCTTTTACGGCACTTTAGGGATGAGCAGTACTTC
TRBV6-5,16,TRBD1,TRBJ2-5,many,CASSSPSTGELETQYF,TGTGCCAGCAGTTCACCTTCTACAGGGGAGCTAGAGACCCAGTACTTC
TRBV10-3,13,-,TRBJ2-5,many,CANARGAQETQYF,TGTGCCAACGCCCGGGGGGCCCAAGAGACCCAGTACTTC
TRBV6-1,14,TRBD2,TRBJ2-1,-,CASSTSAHYNEQFF,TGTGCCAGCAGCACTAGCGCCCACTACAATGAGCAGTTCTTC
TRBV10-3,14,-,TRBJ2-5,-,CAISATRGQETQYF,TGTGCCATCAGTGCCACCAGGGGCCAGGAGACCCAGTACTTC
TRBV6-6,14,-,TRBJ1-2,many,CASSYPQGLYGYTF,TGTGCCAGCAGTTATCCTCAGGGACTCTATGGCTACACCTTC
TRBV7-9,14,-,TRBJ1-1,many,CASSLALVGTEAFF,TGTGCCAGCAGCTTAGCGTTGGTTGGCACTGAAGCTTTCTTT
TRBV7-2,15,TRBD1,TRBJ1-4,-,CASSPQGVSYEKLFF,TGTGCCAGCAGCCCTCAGGGGGTCAGTTATGAAAAACTGTTTTTT
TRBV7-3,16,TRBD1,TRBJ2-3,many,CASSLKGKGTGDTQYF,TGTGCCAGCAGCTTAAAGGGGAAGGGGACAGGAGATACGCAGTATTTT
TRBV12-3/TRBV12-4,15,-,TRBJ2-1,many,CASKTIPGDSDEQFF,TGTGCCAGCAAAACTATCCCAGGGGATTCAGATGAGCAGTTCTTC
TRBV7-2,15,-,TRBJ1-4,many,CASSLTGPTNEKLFF,TGTGCCAGCAGCTTAACAGGTCCAACTAATGAAAAACTGTTTTTT
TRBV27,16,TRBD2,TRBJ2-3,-,CASRRRLAGITDTQYF,TGTGCCAGCAGACGGAGACTAGCGGGGATCACAGATACGCAGTATTTT
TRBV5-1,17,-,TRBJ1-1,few,CASSLGRVGRLNTEAFF,TGCGCCAGCAGCTTGGGACGGGTCGGCAGACTGAACACTGAAGCTTTCTTT
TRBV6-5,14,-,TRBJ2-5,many,CASREGRGSGTQYF,TGTGCCAGCAGAGAGGGACGGGGGTCCGGGACCCAGTACTTC